A single sample gave rise to the 14 T cell receptor beta chains below, sequenced in a study of T cell repertoires in cytomegalovirus infection. These receptors have no known antigen. TCRdb re-called the reads with MiXCR, one entry per CDR3 protein. The table includes 650,000 to 900,000 distinct CDR3 sequences, about 31% detected once. The specimen comprised cultured CD8+ T cells from PBMCs, sampled from culture after CMV antigen stimulation. These receptors all come from a human donor in good health (CMV status not recorded). Some clones in this sample may be carry-over from other donors' samples.

Remarks on this clonotype: At one boundary the junction diverges from the germline segment, which might be a read error. The rearrangement uses TRBV7-9 and TRBJ2-3; D perhaps matches TRBD2 (7 bases). Germline lookup yields CDR1 SEHNR and CDR2 FQNEAQ (reference sequence). The CDR3 spans 15 residues. CDR3 sequence (DNA): TGTACCAGCAGCTTAACGGGGGGCGAGACAGATACGCAGTATTTT. Its protein product is CTSSLTGGETDTQYF.

This clonotype has just a few counts. This chain uses TRBV12-3 or TRBV12-4 with TRBJ1-2; tentative D call: TRBD1 (6 bases). Trimming took off 5 bases at V and 8 bases at J, with 15 bases between the two ends. CDR3 length: 13 residues. The CDR3 loop reads CASSRGGLRGYTF. The CDR3 nucleotides are TGTGCCAGCAGTCGAGGGGGGTTACGAGGCTACACCTTC.

This clonotype has more than one count but fewer than ten. This sequence joins TRBV12-3 or TRBV12-4 and TRBJ1-2, with unresolved D. V was cut by 3 bases and J by 2 bases, with 7 bases left in between. The CDR3 has 13 amino acids. This CDR3 reads CASSFRENYGYTF. Written as DNA, the CDR3 is TGTGCCAGCAGTTTCCGCGAAAACTATGGCTACACCTTC.

This clonotype was seen only a few times. The rearrangement uses TRBV7-9 and TRBJ2-6; D gene uncertain. Trimming shortened V by 5 bases and J by 0 bases, and 8 bases separated the two germline ends. Germline V gene lookup returns CDR1 SEHNR and CDR2 FQNEAQ (reference sequence). The CDR3 spans 15 residues. The CDR3 bases are TGTGCCAGCAGCCCTCAGCGCTCTGGGGCCAACGTCCTGACTTTC. Encoded protein: CASSPQRSGANVLTF. The full variable domain, with the rest looked up from reference TRBV7-9 and TRBJ2-6, is DTGVSQNPRHKITKRGQNVTFRCDPISEHNRLYWYRQTLGQGPEFLTYFQNEAQLEKSRLLSDRFSAERPKGSFSTLEIQRTEQGDSAMYLCASSPQRSGANVLTFGAGSRLTVL.

This clonotype was counted between two and nine times. CDR3 amino acids: CASSPVRGVHSPLHF. The CDR3, as DNA: TGTGCCAGCAGCCCCGTTAGGGGGGTTCATTCACCCCTCCACTTT. This sequence joins TRBV7-9 and TRBJ1-6; weak D call: TRBD1 (6 bases). Per germline, CDR1 SEHNR and CDR2 FQNEAQ (reference sequence). V dropped 5 bases and J dropped 8 bases, with 16 bases sitting between them. The CDR3 consists of 15 residues.

The chain combines TRBV6-2 or TRBV6-3 with TRBJ2-7; tentatively, D is TRBD1 (5 bases). The CDR3 sequence is 13 residues long. Germline CDR1 and CDR2: MNHEY and SVGEGT. V dropped 4 bases and J dropped 1 base, with 8 bases sitting between them. The CDR3 region is CASSWTMSYEQYV. In DNA form, the CDR3 reads TGTGCCAGCAGTTGGACAATGTCCTACGAGCAGTACGTC.

This clonotype was seen more than once but under ten times. This sequence joins TRBV6-2 or TRBV6-3 and TRBJ1-1; TRBD1 might be the D (5 bases). Germline V gene sequence: CDR1 MNHEY, CDR2 SVGEGT. With 6 bases removed from V and 7 bases from J, the gap between germline ends came to 15 bases. The CDR3 loop spans 13 amino acids. In DNA, the CDR3 is TGTGCCAGCAGCTGGGTCGGGGGAGGTGAAGCTTTCTTT. Its protein is CASSWVGGGEAFF.

This clonotype has ten or more counts. The chain employs TRBV7-2 and TRBJ2-7; 11 bases fit TRBD2. This CDR3 spans 16 amino acids. The germline V gene encodes CDR1 SGHTA and CDR2 FQGNSA. V dropped 6 bases and J dropped 0; count of bases not matched to a gene: 7. Here the CDR3 reads CASSSSGGILSYEQYV. The DNA of the CDR3 is TGTGCCAGCAGTTCTAGCGGGGGGATCCTCTCCTACGAGCAGTACGTC.

V and J are TRBV25-1 and TRBJ1-1; no definite D call. The CDR3 is 17 residues long. V dropped 3 bases and J dropped 0 bases, with 17 bases sitting between them. Germline CDR1 is MGHDK and CDR2 is SYGVNS. DNA of the CDR3: TGTGCCAGCAGTGACGTTTGGGAGCCCTCCATGAACACTGAAGCTTTCTTT. Amino acid sequence: CASSDVWEPSMNTEAFF.

This clonotype was detected many times. The J gene is TRBJ2-3, the V gene TRBV7-8; D may match TRBD1 or TRBD2 (5 bases each). V dropped 0 bases and J dropped 5 bases, with 6 bases sitting between them. CDR1 and CDR2 (germline): SGHVS, FQNEAQ. There are 13 residues in the CDR3. The CDR3 nucleotides read TGTGCCAGCAGCTTAGCGGGGGAAGATACGCAGTATTTT. Translated: CASSLAGEDTQYF.

The chain uses TRBV20-1 and TRBJ2-1, with D maybe TRBD1 (5 bases). The CDR3 consists of 12 residues. The germline V gene has CDR1 DFQATT and CDR2 SNEGSKA (reference sequence). V lost 3 bases and J 9 bases, leaving 12 bases between the germline ends. CDR3 in DNA: TGCAGTGCTAGTGTAGGGGAATTTGAGCAGTTCTTC. This encodes CSASVGEFEQFF.

The chain recombines TRBV7-9 with TRBJ1-5; D gene uncertain. Germline loops: CDR1 SEHNR, CDR2 FQNEAQ (reference sequence). The CDR3 is 15 amino acids. V shed 4 bases and J shed 4 bases, with 14 bases lying between them. The CDR3 region is CASSYSEVENQPQHF. The CDR3 DNA is TGTGCCAGCAGCTATTCGGAGGTCGAAAATCAGCCCCAGCATTTT.

The chain joins TRBV7-9 to TRBJ2-3; 9 bases match TRBD2. In germline, CDR1 is SEHNR, CDR2 FQNEAQ (reference sequence). This CDR3 is built from 16 residues. The V segment lost 5 bases and the J segment 5 bases; nucleotides outside the gene matches: 11. The CDR3: CASSPPASGIRDTQYF. The CDR3 DNA sequence: TGTGCCAGCAGCCCCCCGGCTAGCGGGATAAGAGATACGCAGTATTTT. The complete variable domain, with remaining parts taken from reference TRBV7-9 and TRBJ2-3, reads DTGVSQNPRHKITKRGQNVTFRCDPISEHNRLYWYRQTLGQGPEFLTYFQNEAQLEKSRLLSDRFSAERPKGSFSTLEIQRTEQGDSAMYLCASSPPASGIRDTQYFGPGTRLTVL.

This clonotype has more than one count but fewer than ten. The chain carries TRBV6-5 and TRBJ1-1, with D possibly being TRBD1 (5 bases). The germline V gene encodes CDR1 MNHEY and CDR2 SVGAGI. The CDR3 is made up of 14 amino acids. V lost 4 bases to trimming and J lost 4 bases, with 13 bases between them. The CDR3 reads CASSWQGLGTEAFF. For the CDR3, the DNA is TGTGCCAGCAGTTGGCAGGGCCTCGGCACTGAAGCTTTCTTT.